The rows below give T cell receptor beta chains drawn from one sample of a study of response to subunit inactivated influenza vaccine. TCRdb reanalysed the RT-PCR reads using MiXCR and keeps one entry per CDR3 protein. Of just under 550,000 distinct CDR3 sequences in the sample, around 25% were seen once. The sample was also linked to a second study, of T cells expressing NK-cell markers.

Source: CD4+ T cells sorted from PBMCs, taken 11 to 12 days after vaccination. The receptors stem from a man aged 45-65 years who received an inactivated influenza vaccine. The CDR3 runs from the conserved cysteine through the conserved F or W. Each record gives: V gene, J gene, clone size, D gene, CDR3 protein, CDR3 DNA. D genes are given only for firm matches. A clone size is listed for some rows: how often the clone was seen (once, few, many), or a class if it is expanded.

V gene: TRBV29-1
J gene: TRBJ2-3
clone size: NA
D gene: NA
CDR3 protein: CSAQGSGTDTQYF
CDR3 DNA: TGCAGCGCCCAGGGGTCCGGCACAGATACGCAGTATTTT

V gene: TRBV27
J gene: TRBJ2-5
clone size: NA
D gene: TRBD1
CDR3 protein: CASSLVRAGGVGKTQYF
CDR3 DNA: TGTGCCAGCAGTTTAGTTCGGGCAGGGGGCGTCGGAAAGACCCAGTACTTC

V gene: TRBV4-2
J gene: TRBJ2-1
clone size: few
D gene: NA
CDR3 protein: CASSQDRGQISYNEQFF
CDR3 DNA: TGTGCCAGCAGCCAAGACCGAGGACAGATCTCCTACAATGAGCAGTTCTTC

V gene: TRBV6-1
J gene: TRBJ2-3
clone size: few
D gene: TRBD2
CDR3 protein: CASRSLSGGADGNTQYF
CDR3 DNA: TGTGCCAGCAGGTCACTTAGCGGGGGGGCGGACGGGAATACGCAGTATTTT

V gene: TRBV6-4
J gene: TRBJ1-1
clone size: NA
D gene: NA
CDR3 protein: CATQFQPNTEAFF
CDR3 DNA: TGTGCCACCCAGTTCCAGCCGAACACTGAAGCTTTCTTT

V gene: TRBV20-1
J gene: TRBJ2-7
clone size: NA
D gene: TRBD2
CDR3 protein: CSARVRLAVVYEQYF
CDR3 DNA: TGCAGTGCTAGAGTACGGCTAGCGGTGGTCTACGAGCAGTACTTC

V gene: TRBV9
J gene: TRBJ2-5
clone size: few
D gene: TRBD2
CDR3 protein: CASSVESGLAAETQYF
CDR3 DNA: TGTGCCAGCAGCGTAGAGTCGGGGCTAGCGGCAGAGACCCAGTACTTC

V gene: TRBV4-1
J gene: TRBJ1-4
clone size: NA
D gene: TRBD1
CDR3 protein: CASSQVDRRNEKLFF
CDR3 DNA: TGCGCCAGCAGCCAAGTGGACAGGCGTAATGAAAAACTGTTTTTT

V gene: TRBV20-1
J gene: TRBJ2-2
clone size: many
D gene: TRBD2
CDR3 protein: CSARDGGLAGGRNTGELFF
CDR3 DNA: TGCAGTGCTAGAGATGGGGGACTAGCGGGGGGAAGGAACACCGGGGAGCTGTTTTTT

V gene: TRBV27
J gene: TRBJ2-7
clone size: few
D gene: TRBD2
CDR3 protein: CASSFAGGLNEQYF
CDR3 DNA: TGTGCCAGCAGTTTTGCGGGGGGGCTAAACGAGCAGTACTTC

V gene: TRBV3-1
J gene: TRBJ2-7
clone size: NA
D gene: NA
CDR3 protein: CASSQVIYEQYF
CDR3 DNA: TGTGCCAGCAGCCAAGTGATCTACGAGCAGTACTTC

V gene: TRBV10-3
J gene: TRBJ2-3
clone size: many
D gene: NA
CDR3 protein: CAIREVSTDTQYF
CDR3 DNA: TGTGCCATCAGAGAAGTTAGCACAGATACGCAGTATTTT

V gene: TRBV7-6
J gene: TRBJ2-4
clone size: once
D gene: TRBD1
CDR3 protein: CASSSRPWTGKALFPENIQYF
CDR3 DNA: TGTGCCAGCAGCTCCCGACCCTGGACAGGCAAAGCCTTGTTCCCGGAAAACATTCAGTACTTC

V gene: TRBV5-1
J gene: TRBJ2-5
clone size: NA
D gene: TRBD1
CDR3 protein: CASSLAGGAVETQYF
CDR3 DNA: TGCGCCAGCAGCTTGGCAGGGGGCGCAGTGGAGACCCAGTACTTC

V gene: TRBV24-1
J gene: TRBJ1-6
clone size: NA
D gene: NA
CDR3 protein: CATGASPLHF
CDR3 DNA: TGTGCCACAGGGGCCTCACCCCTCCACTTT